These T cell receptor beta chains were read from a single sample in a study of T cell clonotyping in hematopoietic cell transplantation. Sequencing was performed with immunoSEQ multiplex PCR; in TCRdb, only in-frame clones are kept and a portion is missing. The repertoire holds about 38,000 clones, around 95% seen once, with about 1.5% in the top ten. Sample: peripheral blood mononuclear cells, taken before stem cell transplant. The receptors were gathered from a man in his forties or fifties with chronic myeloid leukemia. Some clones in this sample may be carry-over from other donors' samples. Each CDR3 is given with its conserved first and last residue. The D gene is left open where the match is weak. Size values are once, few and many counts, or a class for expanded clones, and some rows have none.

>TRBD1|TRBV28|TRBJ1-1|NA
TGTGCCAGCGTTCAACAGGGGCAGGAGTCGAACACTGAAGCTTTCTTT
CASVQQGQESNTEAFF
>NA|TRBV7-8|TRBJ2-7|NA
TGTGCCAGCAGCTTAGTTCCCCAGGGCGAGCAGTACTTC
CASSLVPQGEQYF
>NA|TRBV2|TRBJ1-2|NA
TGTGCCAGCAGTGAAATAGGAGGGTATGGCTACACCTTC
CASSEIGGYGYTF
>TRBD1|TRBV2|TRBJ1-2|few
TGTGCCAGCAGTGTCGGGACAGGGGATGGCTACACCTTC
CASSVGTGDGYTF
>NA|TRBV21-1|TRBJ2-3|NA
TGTGCCAGCAGCAAAGGAACGGATGGGGGGAGCACAGATACGCAGTATTTT
CASSKGTDGGSTDTQYF
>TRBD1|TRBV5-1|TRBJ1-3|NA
TGCGCCAGCAGCTGGGGACAGGGGGCTGGAAACACCATATATTTT
CASSWGQGAGNTIYF
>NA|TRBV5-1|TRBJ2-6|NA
TGCGCCAGCAGCCTCGTAAGAGTTTATGGGGCCAACGTCCTGACTTTC
CASSLVRVYGANVLTF
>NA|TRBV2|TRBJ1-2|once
TGTGCCAGCAGTGAAGACGGACAGATAGCTAACTATGGCTACACCTTC
CASSEDGQIANYGYTF
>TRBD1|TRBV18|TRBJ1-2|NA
TGTGCCAGCTCAGCAGACAGGGGTCAAACCTATGGCTACACCTTC
CASSADRGQTYGYTF
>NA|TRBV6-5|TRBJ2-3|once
TGTGCCAGCAGTTATCGGGGTACGCAGTATTTT
CASSYRGTQYF
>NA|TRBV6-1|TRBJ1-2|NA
TGTGCCAGCAGTGAATTTTCTCTGGACACCGCCGGTGGCTACACCTTC
CASSEFSLDTAGGYTF
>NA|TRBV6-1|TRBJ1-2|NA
TGTGCCGGTCGGGTGGGGGGATGGAACTATGGCTACACCTTC
CAGRVGGWNYGYTF
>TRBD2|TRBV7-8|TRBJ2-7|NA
TGTGCCAGCAGCTCCGGACTAGCGGGGGGCTATGGGTACGAGCAGTACTTC
CASSSGLAGGYGYEQYF
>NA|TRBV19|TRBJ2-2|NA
TGTGCCAGTAGTATCAGAGTCCAGGGGGAGCTGTTTTTT
CASSIRVQGELFF
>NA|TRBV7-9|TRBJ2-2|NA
TGTGCCAGCAGCCGCGACAGCACCGGGGAGCTGTTTTTT
CASSRDSTGELFF
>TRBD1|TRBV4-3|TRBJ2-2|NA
TGCGCCAGCAGCCTCGACAGGGGATGGACCGGGGAGCTGTTTTTT
CASSLDRGWTGELFF
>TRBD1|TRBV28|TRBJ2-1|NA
TGTGCCAGCAGTGACAGGGGCATTGATAATGAGCAGTTCTTC
CASSDRGIDNEQFF
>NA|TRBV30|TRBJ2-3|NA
TGTGCCTGGAGTTGGGGGGCCGGGGGTACGCAGTATTTT
CAWSWGAGGTQYF
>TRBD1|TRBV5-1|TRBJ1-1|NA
TGCGCCAGCAGCTCGCCCGGGACAGGGGGCACTGAAGCTTTCTTT
CASSSPGTGGTEAFF
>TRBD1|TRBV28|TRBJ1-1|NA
TGTGCCAGCCCCCCCCGGGGACAGGGAAGGGCCACTGAAGCTTTCTTT
CASPPRGQGRATEAFF
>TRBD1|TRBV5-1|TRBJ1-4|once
TGCGCCTCCTCTCCGGGGACAGCGAATGAAAAACTGTTTTTT
CASSPGTANEKLFF
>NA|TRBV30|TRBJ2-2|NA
TGTGCCTGGTGTTGGGCCCACGCTTTTCCGAACACCGGGGAGCTGTTTTTT
CAWCWAHAFPNTGELFF
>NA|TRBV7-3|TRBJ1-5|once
TGTGCCAGCAAGGCCCTGGAGGGGCCTCAGCCCCAGCATTTT
CASKALEGPQPQHF
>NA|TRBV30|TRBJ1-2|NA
TGTGCCTGGAGTGGGACCAGGGTCGTCAACTATGGCTACACCTTC
CAWSGTRVVNYGYTF
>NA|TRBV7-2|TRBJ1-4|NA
TGTGCCAGCAGCGAATCCTATGGGGGTGAAAAACTGTTTTTT
CASSESYGGEKLFF
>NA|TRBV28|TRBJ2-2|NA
TGTGCCAGCGCAGAGAACACCGGGGAGCTGTTTTTT
CASAENTGELFF
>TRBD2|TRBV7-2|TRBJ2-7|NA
TGTGCCAGCAGCTTGAGCGGGGGGCCACCCTACGAGCAGTACTTC
CASSLSGGPPYEQYF
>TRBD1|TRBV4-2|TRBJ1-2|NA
TGTGCCAGCAGCGCCACGGGACAGGGGGAATATGGCTATGGCTACACCTTC
CASSATGQGEYGYGYTF
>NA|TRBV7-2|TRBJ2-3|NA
TGTGCCAGCAGCTTAGGGAATCCACGCACAGATACGCAGTATTTT
CASSLGNPRTDTQYF